The rows below give T cell receptor beta chains drawn from one sample of a study of cytomegalovirus exposure and HLA in healthy donors. Measured with immunoSEQ multiplex PCR; TCRdb has only the in-frame clones, and not every one. Of approximately 71,000 clones listed, 85% to 95% are singletons. Sequencing was done on a sample of PBMCs. These receptors originate from a woman aged 18-29 years in good health and CMV-seronegative. Each CDR3 is given with its conserved first and last residue. Fields, in order: J gene, clone size, V gene, D gene, CDR3 DNA, CDR3 protein. A D gene is named only where the DNA matches it firmly. Only part of the rows carry a size: once, few, many, or a class if the clone is expanded.

J gene: TRBJ1-2
clone size: -
V gene: TRBV11-2
D gene: -
CDR3 DNA: TGTGCCAGCAGCCCCCATCGGGGGGGGCTCAAAGGCTACACCTTC
CDR3 protein: CASSPHRGGLKGYTF

J gene: TRBJ1-1
clone size: -
V gene: TRBV15
D gene: -
CDR3 DNA: TGTGCCACCAGCAGAGATTTCACAGGGACAAACACTGAAGCTTTCTTT
CDR3 protein: CATSRDFTGTNTEAFF

J gene: TRBJ2-3
clone size: -
V gene: TRBV7-3
D gene: -
CDR3 DNA: TGTGCCAGCAGCTCCTGGCGGGGTGCTGGCACAGATACGCAGTATTTT
CDR3 protein: CASSSWRGAGTDTQYF

J gene: TRBJ2-7
clone size: -
V gene: TRBV6-1
D gene: -
CDR3 DNA: TGTGCCAGCAGCTACGGGAGTCCATACGAGCAGTACTTC
CDR3 protein: CASSYGSPYEQYF

J gene: TRBJ2-7
clone size: once
V gene: TRBV5-8
D gene: TRBD1
CDR3 DNA: TGTGCCAGCAGCTCCAGTCGCTGGGACAGGGAAGTTAGGACCTACGAGCAGTACTTC
CDR3 protein: CASSSSRWDREVRTYEQYF

J gene: TRBJ1-3
clone size: once
V gene: TRBV19
D gene: -
CDR3 DNA: TGTGCCAGTACCATGACAGGCGGGCGAAACACCATATATTTT
CDR3 protein: CASTMTGGRNTIYF

J gene: TRBJ2-5
clone size: -
V gene: TRBV27
D gene: TRBD2
CDR3 DNA: TGTGCCAGCAGTTTCGTGCGGGGAGGGCAAGAGACCCAGTACTTC
CDR3 protein: CASSFVRGGQETQYF

J gene: TRBJ2-1
clone size: -
V gene: TRBV30
D gene: -
CDR3 DNA: TGTGCCTGGAGTGTGAGTACAGACTACAATGAGCAGTTCTTC
CDR3 protein: CAWSVSTDYNEQFF

J gene: TRBJ1-1
clone size: -
V gene: TRBV7-2
D gene: -
CDR3 DNA: TGTGCCAGCAGCCCGAACCTTCCCGGGACATTTATAGCTTTCTTT
CDR3 protein: CASSPNLPGTFIAFF

J gene: TRBJ2-1
clone size: -
V gene: TRBV15
D gene: TRBD1
CDR3 DNA: TGTGCCACCAGCTCCCGGGACAGGGTATACAATGAGCAGTTCTTC
CDR3 protein: CATSSRDRVYNEQFF

J gene: TRBJ2-7
clone size: -
V gene: TRBV5-6
D gene: TRBD1
CDR3 DNA: TGTGCCAGCAGTTTACAGGGGGATCTTCGAGAGCAGTACTTC
CDR3 protein: CASSLQGDLREQYF

J gene: TRBJ2-1
clone size: -
V gene: TRBV27
D gene: TRBD2
CDR3 DNA: TGTGCCAGCAGTTTCCTAGCGGGGTCCTACAATGAGCAGTTCTTC
CDR3 protein: CASSFLAGSYNEQFF

J gene: TRBJ1-1
clone size: -
V gene: TRBV10-1
D gene: TRBD1
CDR3 DNA: TGCGCCAGCAGTCAGGGGGTGAACACTGAAGCTTTCTTT
CDR3 protein: CASSQGVNTEAFF

J gene: TRBJ2-1
clone size: -
V gene: TRBV7-9
D gene: TRBD2
CDR3 DNA: TGTGCCAGCAGCTTAGGGGGACTAGACAATGAGCAGTTCTTC
CDR3 protein: CASSLGGLDNEQFF

J gene: TRBJ1-5
clone size: -
V gene: TRBV28
D gene: -
CDR3 DNA: TGTGCCAGCAGTGACAGCCATCAGCCCCAGCATTTT
CDR3 protein: CASSDSHQPQHF

J gene: TRBJ1-1
clone size: -
V gene: TRBV28
D gene: -
CDR3 DNA: TGTGCCAGCAGCCCCCCCCCTACCGCGCTAGGGGTTTTT
CDR3 protein: CASSPPPTALGVF

J gene: TRBJ2-1
clone size: -
V gene: TRBV10-1
D gene: TRBD1
CDR3 DNA: TGCGCCAGCAGTGGGGGACAGGGGGCCACCTACAATGAGCAGTTCTTC
CDR3 protein: CASSGGQGATYNEQFF

J gene: TRBJ2-3
clone size: -
V gene: TRBV7-3
D gene: -
CDR3 DNA: TGTGCCAGCAGCTTACAAGTAGGGGGAGCGCCAGAAGATACGCAGTATTTT
CDR3 protein: CASSLQVGGAPEDTQYF

J gene: TRBJ1-2
clone size: -
V gene: TRBV7-9
D gene: TRBD1
CDR3 DNA: TGTGCCAGCAGTTCAGACAGGGGCGGCTACACCTTC
CDR3 protein: CASSSDRGGYTF

J gene: TRBJ1-5
clone size: once
V gene: TRBV21-1
D gene: -
CDR3 DNA: TGTGCCAGCAGCTTACGGGATAATAGCAATCAGCCCCAGCATTTT
CDR3 protein: CASSLRDNSNQPQHF

J gene: TRBJ1-2
clone size: -
V gene: TRBV12-5
D gene: TRBD1
CDR3 DNA: TGTGCTAGTGGGGGGACAGCCAGATTTAACTATGGCTACACCTTC
CDR3 protein: CASGGTARFNYGYTF

J gene: TRBJ2-3
clone size: -
V gene: TRBV6-1
D gene: TRBD2
CDR3 DNA: TGTGCCAGCAGTCCACTAGCGGGAGAGGAGGATACGCAGTATTTT
CDR3 protein: CASSPLAGEEDTQYF

J gene: TRBJ2-5
clone size: -
V gene: TRBV6-1
D gene: -
CDR3 DNA: TGTGCCAGCAGTGTGGGGCCAGGGGAGACCCAGTACTTC
CDR3 protein: CASSVGPGETQYF

J gene: TRBJ1-5
clone size: -
V gene: TRBV7-2
D gene: -
CDR3 DNA: TGTGCCAGCAGCTCCGGGACAACATATAGCAATCAGCCCCAGCATTTT
CDR3 protein: CASSSGTTYSNQPQHF

J gene: TRBJ2-1
clone size: -
V gene: TRBV5-6
D gene: -
CDR3 DNA: TGTGCCAGCAGCAGGACAATAGGCGCGCTCAATGAGCAGTTCTTC
CDR3 protein: CASSRTIGALNEQFF